This T cell receptor beta chain was retrieved from a study of T cells in Graves' hyperthyroidism and ophthalmopathy. About this clonotype: The antigen is not known.

From RNA transcripts, TCR beta CDR3 regions were amplified. The HTBI primer set was used in a first-round RT-PCR of the TCR CDR3. TCRdb itself ran the multiplex PCR reads through MiXCR, one entry per CDR3 protein. The sample has a few hundred thousand distinct CDR3 sequences, 15% seen once; the top ten hold roughly 33%. In making diagnoses, clinical symptoms, serum thyroxine and TRAb, thyroid ultrasound and orbital computed tomography were all used. Germline CDR1 is SEHNR and CDR2 is FQNEAQ (reference sequence). V was clipped by 1 base and J by 2 bases; unmatched bases: 5. The CDR3 runs 15 residues. Notes on the study in general: Before onset, by a median of 6.5 months, the model predicted ophthalmopathy. Among clonotypes expanded in thyroid above 0.001, most were also found in blood.

The chain couples TRBV7-9 to TRBJ2-7; 7 nucleotides align to TRBD2. The clonotype comes from a woman between 25 and 40 years old with Graves' hyperthyroidism. The sample was blood. CDR3 protein: CASSLEGGTTYEQYF. The CDR3 region has the DNA TGTGCCAGCAGCTTAGAGGGCGGGACTACCTACGAGCAGTACTTC.